This passage covers 10 T cell receptor beta chains from one sample sequenced in a study of STAT3 mutations in large granular lymphocyte leukemia. General study results and limits: Every T-cell large granular lymphocyte leukemia patient had at least one immunodominant TCR beta clonotype.

The protocol was immunoSEQ multiplex PCR, while the TCRdb copy is restricted to in-frame clones and leaves out a portion. The sample yields about 40,000 clones, 88% seen once. The antigens these receptors bind are not known. Material for sequencing was PBMCs. These receptors were collected from a human donor with T large granular lymphocyte leukemia. Some clones in this sample may be carry-over from other donors' samples.

The chain uses TRBV7-6 and TRBJ2-7, with D possibly TRBD1 on 5 matching bases. This CDR3 has 16 amino acids. V lost 5 bases and J 3 bases, leaving 20 bases between the germline ends. CDR1 SGHVS and CDR2 FNYEAQ come from the germline V gene. In DNA form, the CDR3 reads TGTGCCAGCAGCATACCCGGGTTGGGGCAGGGCTACGAGCAGTACGTC. This codes for CASSIPGLGQGYEQYV.

This chain joins TRBV18 and TRBJ2-7, with 8 bases aligning to TRBD1. Germline assignment: CDR1 KGHSH and CDR2 LQKENI. Germline trimming cut 3 bases from V and 3 bases from J; bases unmatched to any gene: 1. The CDR3 has 13 amino acids. CDR3 region: CASSPDRDYEQYF. In DNA, the CDR3 is TGTGCCAGCTCACCGGACAGGGACTACGAGCAGTACTTC.

J is TRBJ2-5 and V is TRBV18, with D possibly being TRBD1 (6 bases). CDR1 is KGHSH, CDR2 LQKENI, per germline. V shed 6 bases and J shed 5 bases, with 31 bases lying between them. This CDR3 has 19 amino acids. The CDR3 DNA reads as TGTGCCAGCTCCCCGGGTTCTGGAAGACAGGTCAGAGGTTCGGAGACCCAGTACTTC. Its protein is CASSPGSGRQVRGSETQYF.

The sample holds a few counts of this clone. The chain has TRBV6-5 and TRBJ1-2; D unresolved. CDR3 length: 13 residues. CDR1 is MNHEY, CDR2 SVGAGI, per germline. V was shortened by 0 bases and J by 8 bases, with 10 bases between the two germline ends. The CDR3 nucleotides are TGTGCCAGCAGTTACTCTGAAGCACGCGGCTACACCTTC. It codes for CASSYSEARGYTF.

CDR3 residues: CASSLWTSGGSTDTQYF. CDR3 nucleotide sequence: TGCGCCAGCAGCTTGTGGACTAGCGGGGGATCCACAGATACGCAGTATTTT. The V and J genes are TRBV5-1 and TRBJ2-3, with TRBD2 identical over 13 bases. After removal of 1 base from V and 2 bases from J, the junction contained 4 bases not matched to a gene. Germline V gives CDR1 SGHRS, CDR2 YFSETQ. This CDR3 has 17 amino acids.

V and J are TRBV29-1 and TRBJ2-5; TRBD2 aligns across 7 bases. The CDR3 runs to 12 residues. From germline, CDR1 is SQVTM and CDR2 ANQGSEA. V lost 4 bases and J lost 5; bases outside the gene matches: 4. The DNA of the CDR3 is TGCAGCGTTGGGCGGGGGACGGAGACCCAGTACTTC. Protein product: CSVGRGTETQYF. The full variable domain, its missing parts supplied by reference TRBV29-1 and TRBJ2-5, is SAVISQKPSRDICQRGTSLTIQCQVDSQVTMMFWYRQQPGQSLTLIATANQGSEATYESGFVIDKFPISRPNLTFSTLTVSNMSPEDSSIYLCSVGRGTETQYFGPGTRLLVL.

The chain couples TRBV25-1 to TRBJ1-4; D unresolved. The germline CDR1 and CDR2 sequences are MGHDK and SYGVNS. The CDR3 contains 14 residues. Trimming stripped 1 base from V and 0 bases from J, with 3 bases between. The CDR3 protein is CASSESATNEKLFF. The CDR3 coding sequence is TGTGCCAGCAGTGAATCAGCAACTAATGAAAAACTGTTTTTT.

This clone was found a few times. As DNA, the CDR3 is TGTGCCAGCAGAAGGGACCTCTCCCGGGGGCAGTACGTC. Protein sequence: CASRRDLSRGQYV. The rearrangement joins TRBV2 to TRBJ2-7; D possibly matches TRBD1 or TRBD2 (5 bases each). The V end lost 6 bases, the J end lost 9 bases, and 18 bases lay between the germline ends. Germline-derived CDR1 and CDR2 are SNHLY and FYNNEI. The CDR3 spans 13 residues.

This chain uses TRBV5-1 with TRBJ1-2, with D perhaps TRBD1 (5 bases). The CDR3 length is 16 residues. Trimming pared 1 base from V and 0 bases from J, leaving 13 bases between. Germline loops: CDR1 SGHRS, CDR2 YFSETQ. The CDR3 protein is CASSLWQGASNYGYTF. The CDR3 DNA sequence: TGCGCCAGCAGCTTGTGGCAGGGTGCATCTAACTATGGCTACACCTTC.

The chain is built from TRBV10-3 and TRBJ2-1, with TRBD2 matching over 8 bases. Germline V CDR1 and CDR2: ENHRY, SYGVKD. V shed 6 bases, J shed 6 bases, and the junction held 7 bases outside the gene matches. CDR3 length equals 14 residues. The CDR3 nucleotides read TGTGCCATCAGCGGGACTAGAGGATCCAATGAGCAGTTCTTC. This encodes CAISGTRGSNEQFF.